This T cell receptor beta chain was recovered during a study of cytomegalovirus exposure and HLA in healthy donors. At the level of the study: Among about 400 genotyped donors, roughly 81% fell in the Caucasian-associated ancestry cluster.

The study ran its PCR with 60 Vbeta and 13 Jbeta primers. Measured with immunoSEQ multiplex PCR; TCRdb has only the in-frame clones, and not every one. The data contain approximately 200,000 clones, 75% to 85% of them singletons. Germline loops: CDR1 SGHAT, CDR2 FQNNGV. This CDR3 has 13 residues. The ends were cut back, 7 bases at V and 4 bases at J, with 8 bases in the middle. Study-level points and caveats: In a later analysis, a missense DCLRE1C variant was linked to TCR beta V- and J-gene trimming.

To note about this clone: Its antigen is not identified.

Sequenced material: PBMCs. This chain links TRBV11-2 with TRBJ2-6; perhaps TRBD2 as D (6 bases). This sequence originates from a girl aged 10-17 years in good health and CMV-seropositive. Written as DNA, the CDR3 is TGTGCCAGCACCGCGGGGGGGGCCAACGTCCTGACTTTC. Its protein product is CASTAGGANVLTF.